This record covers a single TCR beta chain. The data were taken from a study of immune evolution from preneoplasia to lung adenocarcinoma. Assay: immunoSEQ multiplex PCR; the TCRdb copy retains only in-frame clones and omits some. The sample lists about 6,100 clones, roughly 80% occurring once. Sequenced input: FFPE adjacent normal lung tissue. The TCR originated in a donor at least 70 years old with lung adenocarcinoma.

The CDR3: CAWSTGGILNEQFF. The CDR3 DNA reads as TGTGCCTGGAGTACAGGGGGGATTTTGAATGAGCAGTTCTTC. The chain employs TRBV30 and TRBJ2-1; 8 positions agree with TRBD1. Germline CDR1 reads GTSNPN; CDR2 reads SVGIG (reference sequence). The ends lost 2 bases at V and 7 bases at J; junction bases unmatched: 7. The CDR3 spans 14 residues. The complete variable domain, with remaining parts taken from reference TRBV30 and TRBJ2-1, reads SQTIHQWPATLVQPVGSPLSLECTVEGTSNPNLYWYRQAAGRGLQLLFYSVGIGQISSEVPQNLSASRPQDRQFILSSKKLLLSDSGFYLCAWSTGGILNEQFFGPGTRLTVL.